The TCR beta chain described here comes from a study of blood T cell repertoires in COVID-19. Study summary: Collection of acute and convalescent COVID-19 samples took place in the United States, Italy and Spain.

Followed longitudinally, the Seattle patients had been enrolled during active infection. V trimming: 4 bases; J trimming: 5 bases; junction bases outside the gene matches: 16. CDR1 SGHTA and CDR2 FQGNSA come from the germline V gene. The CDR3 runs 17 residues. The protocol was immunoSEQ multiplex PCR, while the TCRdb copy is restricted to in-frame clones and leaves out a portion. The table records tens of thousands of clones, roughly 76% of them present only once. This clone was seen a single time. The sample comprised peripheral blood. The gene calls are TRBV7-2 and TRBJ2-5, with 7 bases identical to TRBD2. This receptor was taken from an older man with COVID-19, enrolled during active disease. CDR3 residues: CASSSPPGGWRSETQYF. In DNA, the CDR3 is TGTGCCAGCAGCTCCCCTCCCGGGGGGTGGCGGTCTGAGACCCAGTACTTC.